Below, one TCR beta chain is given with its context. The V gene's germline CDR1 is SQVTM and CDR2 ANQGSEA. The CDR3 loop spans 15 amino acids. V shed 7 bases and J shed 2 bases, with 20 bases lying between them. Sequenced by immunoSEQ multiplex PCR; TCRdb stores in-frame clones only, minus some. This sample has 120,000 or so clones, with about three quarters found just once. These data come from a study of blood T cell repertoires in COVID-19. The chain is built from TRBV29-1 and TRBJ1-2, with a weak D call TRBD1 (5 bases). This clonotype was sampled from a human donor with acute or convalescent COVID-19. The donor label of this sample is uncertain. Specimen: peripheral blood. CDR3 in amino acids: CSAPRYTGGNYGYTF. The CDR3 DNA reads as TGCAGCGCCCCACGATACACCGGGGGAAACTATGGCTACACCTTC.